This T cell receptor (beta chain) was documented in a study of OX40 agonist ivuxolimab in advanced cancers. Study-wide results and limits: By week 6 at 0.1 to 3.0 mg/kg, blood CD4+ and CD8+ T cells had expanded clonally.

The V gene's germline CDR1 is SNHLY and CDR2 FYNNEI. Trimming pared 3 bases from V and 6 bases from J, leaving 18 bases between. This CDR3 is 15 amino acids long. As concerns this clone: The antigen remains undetermined.

Patients with autoimmune history or systemic immunosuppression were excluded. Sampling times: baseline, cycle 4 day 1, cycle 7 day 1. Data came from immunoSEQ multiplex PCR; TCRdb stores just in-frame clones and leaves some out. Of around 19,000 clones detected, 75% to 95% appear once; the ten largest clones hold 58%. The sequence derives from an adult with an advanced solid tumor such as melanoma, head and neck, liver or kidney cancer. The sequences come from CD4+ or CD8+ T cells sorted from blood, collected in a trial of the OX40 agonist ivuxolimab. The J gene is TRBJ2-7, the V gene TRBV2, with D possibly matching TRBD2 (5 bases). The CDR3 bases are TGTGCCAGCAGTGAGGGGAGATACGTTTGGGTCGAGCAGTACTTC. It encodes CASSEGRYVWVEQYF.